What follows are 27 T cell receptor beta chains derived from one specimen sequenced in a study of control samples from healthy donors and cancer patients. The repertoire was sequenced with immunoSEQ multiplex PCR; TCRdb's copy has only in-frame clones and lacks some. The sample holds approximately 94,000 clones, roughly 87% seen once. The sequencing input was blood. The receptors originated from a woman in her fifties or sixties in good health.

This clone appeared once. The CDR3 loop reads CASSGGPSGGYYEQYF. The CDR3 DNA sequence: TGCGCCAGCAGTGGGGGGCCTTCGGGGGGCTACTACGAGCAGTACTTC. The rearrangement uses TRBV10-1 and TRBJ2-7; tentative D call: TRBD2 (7 bases). Deletions cut 4 bases from V and 3 bases from J, with 19 bases between. The germline V gene encodes CDR1 WNHNN and CDR2 SYGVQD (reference sequence). The CDR3 runs 16 residues.

The gene calls are TRBV6-5 and TRBJ2-3; D uncertain. V was cut by 7 bases and J by 5 bases, with 16 bases left in between. Germline V gene data show CDR1 as MNHEY and CDR2 as SVGAGI. This CDR3 has 14 residues. CDR3 sequence: CASTLRPERDTQYF. DNA of the CDR3: TGTGCCAGCACGCTAAGACCCGAGAGAGATACGCAGTATTTT.

The chain is built from TRBV5-5 and TRBJ2-7; D perhaps matches TRBD1 (5 bases). V shed 4 bases and J shed 0 bases, with 8 bases lying between them. This CDR3 spans 13 amino acids. Germline V lookup: CDR1 SGHKS, CDR2 YYEKEE (reference sequence). CDR3 region: CASSPRDSYEQYF. The CDR3 DNA is TGTGCCAGCAGCCCCAGGGACTCCTACGAGCAGTACTTC.

The chain combines TRBV6-5 with TRBJ1-3; D is possibly TRBD1 (5 bases). Germline CDR1 MNHEY, CDR2 SVGAGI. V was clipped by 0 bases and J by 2 bases, with 11 bases between them. The length of the CDR3 is 16 residues. The CDR3 region has the DNA TGTGCCAGCAGTTACTCGAAACGGACAACTGGAAACACCATATATTTT. The encoded protein is CASSYSKRTTGNTIYF.

The CDR3 DNA is TGCGCCAGCAGCCGCACCTTAGCGAGCTCCTACAATGAGCAGTTCTTC. Translation gives CASSRTLASSYNEQFF. The chain is built from TRBV5-1 and TRBJ2-1; D perhaps matches TRBD2 (5 bases). CDR3 length: 16 amino acids. Germline V lookup: CDR1 SGHRS, CDR2 YFSETQ. Deletions cut 4 bases from V and 0 bases from J, with 14 bases between.

The chain couples TRBV19 to TRBJ2-1; the D is unclear. V was shortened by 6 bases and J by 6 bases, with 12 bases between the two germline ends. The germline V gene has CDR1 LNHDA and CDR2 SQIVND (reference sequence). The length of the CDR3 is 13 residues. CDR3 nucleotides: TGTGCCAGTAGGTTGAGCCCCCTCAATGAGCAGTTCTTC. As protein: CASRLSPLNEQFF.

The rearrangement links TRBV7-2 to TRBJ2-7; the D is unclear. V lost 5 bases to trimming and J lost 6 bases, with 14 bases between them. Germline V CDR1 and CDR2: SGHTA, FQGNSA. The CDR3 consists of 13 residues. CDR3 sequence (DNA): TGTGCCAGCAGCCCAGCACGGTTCTCCGAGCAGTACTTC. Translating it yields CASSPARFSEQYF.

The chain couples TRBV13 to TRBJ2-3; D unresolved. The CDR3 extends over 12 amino acids. With 4 bases removed from V and 5 bases from J, the gap between germline ends came to 7 bases. Germline V gives CDR1 PRHDT, CDR2 FYEKMQ (reference sequence). The CDR3: CASSSGIDTQYF. CDR3 DNA: TGTGCCAGCAGCTCTGGAATAGATACGCAGTATTTT. The complete variable domain, with remaining parts taken from reference TRBV13 and TRBJ2-3, reads AAGVIQSPRHLIKEKRETATLKCYPIPRHDTVYWYQQGPGQDPQFLISFYEKMQSDKGSIPDRFSAQQFSDYHSELNMSSLELGDSALYFCASSSGIDTQYFGPGTRLTVL.

J is TRBJ2-3 and V is TRBV7-9; D ambiguous. Trimming took 5 bases from V and 2 from J, leaving 8 bases between them. Germline CDR1 SEHNR, CDR2 FQNEAQ (reference sequence). The CDR3 length is 13 residues. CDR3 sequence: CASSGPTTDTQYF. In DNA form, the CDR3 reads TGTGCCAGCAGCGGGCCGACCACAGATACGCAGTATTTT.

This clone was seen more than once but under ten times. The chain is built from TRBV5-1 and TRBJ1-1; unclear D gene. Trimming cost V 0 bases and J 8 bases, with 8 bases left between them. The germline gives CDR1 SGHRS, CDR2 YFSETQ. The CDR3 runs to 12 residues. The CDR3 sequence: CASSLASGEAFF. In DNA, the CDR3 is TGCGCCAGCAGCTTGGCCTCTGGGGAAGCTTTCTTT.

This clone was seen a single time. The rearrangement joins TRBV5-5 to TRBJ1-1; 10 bases line up with TRBD1. The CDR3 extends over 16 amino acids. CDR1 is SGHKS and CDR2 is YYEKEE in the germline V gene (reference sequence). The trim removed 4 bases at V and 5 bases at J, leaving 11 bases unmatched. The CDR3 is CASSQPGDRGKTEAFF. The DNA for the CDR3 is TGTGCCAGCAGCCAGCCTGGGGACAGGGGAAAAACTGAAGCTTTCTTT.

The chain has TRBV5-4 and TRBJ1-4; D gene uncertain. Deletions cut 10 bases from V and 3 bases from J, with 16 bases between. Germline CDR1 is SGHNT and CDR2 is YYREEE (reference sequence). The CDR3 is 14 residues long. Here the CDR3 reads CAFETGSSNEKLFF. The CDR3 nucleotides are TGTGCCTTTGAAACCGGGAGCTCTAATGAAAAACTGTTTTTT.

The genes are TRBV12-5 and TRBJ2-3; 8 bases agree with TRBD2. V shed 0 bases and J 4 bases; nucleotides not matched to a gene: 6. Germline CDR1 is LGHNT and CDR2 is FRNRAP. The CDR3 runs 16 residues. Here the CDR3 DNA reads TGTGCTAGTGGTTTGGTAGGGCGGGGGGAGGCAGATACGCAGTATTTT. Translating it yields CASGLVGRGEADTQYF. The whole variable domain, remainder taken from reference TRBV12-5 and TRBJ2-3, is DARVTQTPRHKVTEMGQEVTMRCQPILGHNTVFWYRQTMMQGLELLAYFRNRAPLDDSGMPKDRFSAEMPDATLATLKIQPSEPRDSAVYFCASGLVGRGEADTQYFGPGTRLTVL.

The J gene is TRBJ2-6, the V gene TRBV5-3, with D uncertain. TRBV5-3 belongs to the ORF category, with a function that is uncertain. The length of the CDR3 is 15 residues. The V end lost 4 bases, the J end lost 0 bases, and 8 bases lay between the germline ends. The CDR3 sequence is CARSHLASGANVLTF. The DNA of the CDR3 is TGTGCCAGAAGCCACCTCGCCTCTGGGGCCAACGTCCTGACTTTC.

The V and J genes are TRBV19 and TRBJ2-5, with TRBD2 identical over 8 bases. Germline CDR1 is LNHDA and CDR2 is SQIVND (reference sequence). V shed 3 bases and J 4 bases; nucleotides not matched to a gene: 7. The CDR3 loop spans 15 amino acids. The CDR3 loop is CASSMRAGVPETQYF. The CDR3, as DNA: TGTGCCAGTAGTATGCGAGCGGGAGTTCCAGAGACCCAGTACTTC.

The chain employs TRBV18 and TRBJ2-1, with 13 bases aligning to TRBD2. The CDR3 runs 17 residues. In germline, CDR1 is KGHSH, CDR2 LQKENI. The junction had 8 bases not matched to a gene; V was cut back by 3 bases and J by 6 bases. Here the CDR3 reads CASSPQGLAGPTNEQFF. DNA of the CDR3: TGTGCCAGCTCACCGCAGGGACTAGCGGGACCCACCAATGAGCAGTTCTTC.

The chain combines TRBV19 with TRBJ1-2; 10 nucleotides align to TRBD1. J lost 2 bases, V lost 3 bases, and 3 bases had no gene match. Germline V CDR1 and CDR2: LNHDA, SQIVND (reference sequence). The CDR3 spans 15 residues. CDR3 region: CASSIWTGGNYGYTF. Written as DNA, the CDR3 is TGTGCCAGTAGTATTTGGACAGGGGGGAACTATGGCTACACCTTC.

This rearrangement joins TRBV9 to TRBJ1-2; 11 positions agree with TRBD1. With 4 bases clipped from V and 8 bases from J, the junction kept 10 bases outside the gene matches. Germline values: CDR1 SGDLS, CDR2 YYNGEE. This CDR3 spans 15 amino acids. The CDR3 protein is CASSSRTGGIRGYTF. CDR3 sequence (DNA): TGTGCCAGCAGCTCTCGGACAGGGGGCATCAGGGGCTACACCTTC.

The chain is built from TRBV11-3 and TRBJ2-1; tentative D call: TRBD1 (6 bases). The CDR3 covers 12 residues. Germline CDR1 SGHNT, CDR2 YENEEA. The V end lost 5 bases, the J end lost 10 bases, and 12 bases lay between the germline ends. CDR3 nucleotides: TGTGCCAGCAGCCCCGGGACACCAGAGCAGTTCTTC. The encoded protein is CASSPGTPEQFF.

The rearrangement uses TRBV5-1 and TRBJ2-5; 9 nucleotides align to TRBD1. The CDR3 has 15 residues. CDR1 is SGHRS and CDR2 is YFSETQ in the germline V gene. The junction had 2 bases not matched to a gene; V was cut back by 0 bases and J by 2 bases. The CDR3 DNA reads as TGCGCCAGCAGCTTGGTACAGGGGGCTCAAGAGACCCAGTACTTC. Its translation is CASSLVQGAQETQYF.

A remark on this clone: A read error may account for a junction end that differs from germline. CDR3 sequence: CASSVAGGSYNEQFF. CDR3 DNA: TGTGCCAGCAGCGTAGCGGGAGGGTCCTACAATGAGCAGTTCTTC. The rearrangement links TRBV7-2 to TRBJ2-1; 11 nucleotides line up with TRBD2. CDR3 length equals 15 residues. Germline CDR1 reads SGHTA; CDR2 reads FQGNSA.

This chain connects TRBV11-1 to TRBJ2-1, with TRBD2 as a possible D gene (5 bases). CDR1 SGHAT and CDR2 FQDESV come from the germline V gene (reference sequence). Trimming shortened V by 3 bases and J by 4 bases, and 13 bases separated the two germline ends. CDR3 size: 15 residues. The CDR3 sequence is CASSFNAGPYNEQFF. In DNA form, the CDR3 reads TGTGCCAGCAGCTTCAACGCGGGCCCTTACAATGAGCAGTTCTTC.

CDR3 DNA sequence: TGTGCCAGCAGCTTAGAATATGACTCTAACAATGAGCAGTTCTTC. Translating gives CASSLEYDSNNEQFF. V usage is TRBV11-2 and J usage is TRBJ2-1; the D is unclear. The CDR3 extends over 15 amino acids. Germline V gene lookup returns CDR1 SGHAT and CDR2 FQNNGV. Trimming shortened V by 0 bases and J by 5 bases, and 11 bases separated the two germline ends.

CDR3 coding DNA: TGTGCCAGCAGCTTACAGGGGGCCTACGAGCAGTACTTC. It codes for CASSLQGAYEQYF. The chain employs TRBV7-3 and TRBJ2-7; 7 bases map to TRBD1. V shed 2 bases and J 2 bases; nucleotides not matched to a gene: 0. This CDR3 comprises 13 residues. CDR1 is SGHTA, CDR2 FQGTGA, per germline.

The V gene is TRBV3-1 (or the pseudogene TRBV3-2), the J gene TRBJ1-2, with a weak D call TRBD1 (6 bases). V lost 4 bases to trimming and J lost 5 bases, with 14 bases between them. Germline lookup yields CDR1 LGHDT and CDR2 YNNKEL (reference sequence). The CDR3 runs 14 residues. The CDR3 nucleotides are TGTGCCAGCAGCCTGGAAGGGGGGGTATATGGCTACACCTTC. It encodes CASSLEGGVYGYTF.

J is TRBJ2-5 and V is TRBV11-2; 9 positions match TRBD1. With V trimmed by 6 bases and J by 3 bases, 8 bases remained unmatched. The germline V gene encodes CDR1 SGHAT and CDR2 FQNNGV. CDR3 length equals 15 residues. The DNA of the CDR3 is TGTGCCAGCAGAGACAGGGGGTACCGAGAAGAGACCCAGTACTTC. Protein: CASRDRGYREETQYF.

This clone was detected a few times. This chain uses TRBV11-3 with TRBJ2-2; D is unresolved. The CDR3 consists of 14 residues. With 5 bases removed from V and 5 bases from J, the gap between germline ends came to 12 bases. CDR1 and CDR2 from the germline V gene are SGHNT and YENEEA. Written as DNA, the CDR3 is TGTGCCAGCAGCATGGTCGAGAGGACCGGGGAGCTGTTTTTT. Its protein product is CASSMVERTGELFF.